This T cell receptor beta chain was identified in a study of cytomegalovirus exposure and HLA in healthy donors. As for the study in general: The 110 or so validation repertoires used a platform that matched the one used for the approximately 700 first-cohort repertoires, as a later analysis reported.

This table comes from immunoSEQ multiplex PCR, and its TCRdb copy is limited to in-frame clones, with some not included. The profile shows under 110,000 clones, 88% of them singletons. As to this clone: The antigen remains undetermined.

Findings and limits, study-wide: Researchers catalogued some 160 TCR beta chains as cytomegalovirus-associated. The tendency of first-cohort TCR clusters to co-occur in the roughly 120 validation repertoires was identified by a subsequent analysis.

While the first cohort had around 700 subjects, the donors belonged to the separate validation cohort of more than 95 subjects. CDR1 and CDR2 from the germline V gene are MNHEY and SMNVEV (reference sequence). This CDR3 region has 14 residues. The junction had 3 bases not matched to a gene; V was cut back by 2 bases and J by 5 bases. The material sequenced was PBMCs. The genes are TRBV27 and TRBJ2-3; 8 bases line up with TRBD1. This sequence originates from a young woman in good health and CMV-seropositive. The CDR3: CASSLQGAKDTQYF. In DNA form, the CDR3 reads TGTGCCAGCAGTTTACAGGGGGCGAAAGATACGCAGTATTTT.